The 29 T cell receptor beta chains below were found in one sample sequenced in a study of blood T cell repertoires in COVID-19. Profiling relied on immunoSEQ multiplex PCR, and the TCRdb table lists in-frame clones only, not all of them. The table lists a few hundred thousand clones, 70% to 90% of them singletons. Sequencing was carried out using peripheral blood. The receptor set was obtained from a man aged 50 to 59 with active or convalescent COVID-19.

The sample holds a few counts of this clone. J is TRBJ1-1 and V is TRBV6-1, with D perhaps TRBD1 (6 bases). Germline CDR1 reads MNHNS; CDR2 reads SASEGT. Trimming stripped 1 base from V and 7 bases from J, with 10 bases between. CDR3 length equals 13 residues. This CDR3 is CASSEDRALEAFF. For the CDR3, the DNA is TGTGCCAGCAGTGAAGACAGGGCTCTTGAAGCTTTCTTT.

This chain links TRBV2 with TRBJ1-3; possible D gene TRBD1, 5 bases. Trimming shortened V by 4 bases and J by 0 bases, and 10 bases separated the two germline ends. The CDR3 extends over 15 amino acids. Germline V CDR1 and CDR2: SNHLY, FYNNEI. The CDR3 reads CASSGPGFSGNTIYF. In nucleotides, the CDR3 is TGTGCCAGCAGTGGGCCAGGGTTCTCTGGAAACACCATATATTTT.

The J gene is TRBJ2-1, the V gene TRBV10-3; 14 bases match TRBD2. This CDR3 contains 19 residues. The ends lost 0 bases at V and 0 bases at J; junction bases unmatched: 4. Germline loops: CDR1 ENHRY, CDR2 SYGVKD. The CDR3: CAISESTSGRVSSYNEQFF. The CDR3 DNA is TGTGCCATCAGTGAGTCGACTAGCGGGAGGGTTAGCTCCTACAATGAGCAGTTCTTC.

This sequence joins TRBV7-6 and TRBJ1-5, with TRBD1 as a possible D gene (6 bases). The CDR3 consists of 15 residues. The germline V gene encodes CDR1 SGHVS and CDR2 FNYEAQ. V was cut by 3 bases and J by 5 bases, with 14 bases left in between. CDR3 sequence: CASSFDRQADQPQHF. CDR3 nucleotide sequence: TGTGCCAGCAGCTTTGATAGACAGGCGGATCAGCCCCAGCATTTT.

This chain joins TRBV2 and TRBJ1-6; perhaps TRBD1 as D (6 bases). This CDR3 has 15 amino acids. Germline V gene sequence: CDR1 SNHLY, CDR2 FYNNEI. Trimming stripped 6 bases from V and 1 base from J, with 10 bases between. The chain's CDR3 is CASSQGMSYNSPLHF. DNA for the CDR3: TGTGCCAGCAGCCAGGGGATGTCCTATAATTCACCCCTCCACTTT.

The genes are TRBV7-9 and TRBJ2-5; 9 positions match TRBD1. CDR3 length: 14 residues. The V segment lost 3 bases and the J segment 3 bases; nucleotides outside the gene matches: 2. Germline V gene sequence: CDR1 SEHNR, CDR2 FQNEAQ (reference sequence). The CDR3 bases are TGTGCCAGCAGCTTTAGGACAGGGGAAGAGACCCAGTACTTC. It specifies CASSFRTGEETQYF.

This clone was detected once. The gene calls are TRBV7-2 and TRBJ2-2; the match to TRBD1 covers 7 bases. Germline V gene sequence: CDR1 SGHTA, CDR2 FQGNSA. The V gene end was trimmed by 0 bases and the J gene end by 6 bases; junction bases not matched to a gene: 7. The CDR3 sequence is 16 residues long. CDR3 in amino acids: CASSLAPTGPAGELFF. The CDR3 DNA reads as TGTGCCAGCAGCTTAGCCCCGACAGGGCCAGCCGGGGAGCTGTTTTTT.

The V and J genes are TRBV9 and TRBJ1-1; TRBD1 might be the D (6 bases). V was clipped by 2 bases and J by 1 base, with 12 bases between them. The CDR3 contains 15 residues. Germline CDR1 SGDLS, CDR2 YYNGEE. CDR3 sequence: CASSVTPDRNTEAFF. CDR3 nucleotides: TGTGCCAGCAGCGTTACGCCGGACAGGAACACTGAAGCTTTCTTT.

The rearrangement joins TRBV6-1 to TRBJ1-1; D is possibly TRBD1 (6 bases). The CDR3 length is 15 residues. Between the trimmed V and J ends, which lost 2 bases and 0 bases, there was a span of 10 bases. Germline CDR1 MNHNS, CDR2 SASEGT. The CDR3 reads CASSESGQLNTEAFF. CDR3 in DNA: TGTGCCAGCAGTGAATCTGGACAGTTGAACACTGAAGCTTTCTTT.

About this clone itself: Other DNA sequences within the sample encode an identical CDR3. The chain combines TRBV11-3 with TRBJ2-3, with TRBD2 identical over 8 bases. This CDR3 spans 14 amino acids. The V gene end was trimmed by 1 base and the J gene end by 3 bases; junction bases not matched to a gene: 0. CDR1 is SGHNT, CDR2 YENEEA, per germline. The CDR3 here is CASSLGGRTDTQYF. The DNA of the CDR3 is TGTGCCAGCAGCTTAGGCGGGAGGACAGATACGCAGTATTTT.

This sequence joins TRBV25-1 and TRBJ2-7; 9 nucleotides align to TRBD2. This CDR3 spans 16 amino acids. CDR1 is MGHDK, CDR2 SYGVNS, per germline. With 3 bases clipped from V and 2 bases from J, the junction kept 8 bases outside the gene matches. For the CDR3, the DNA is TGTGCCAGCAGTGAGGACGACCGCGGGAGGGCCTACGAGCAGTACTTC. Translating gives CASSEDDRGRAYEQYF.

In nucleotides, the CDR3 is TGCGCCAGCAGGCTCGACAGGGGCTACGAGCAGTACTTC. It codes for CASRLDRGYEQYF. The chain joins TRBV5-1 to TRBJ2-7; 8 bases map to TRBD1. The J segment lost 3 bases and the V segment lost 5 bases, leaving 4 bases of the junction unmatched. From germline, CDR1 is SGHRS and CDR2 YFSETQ. The CDR3 extends over 13 amino acids.

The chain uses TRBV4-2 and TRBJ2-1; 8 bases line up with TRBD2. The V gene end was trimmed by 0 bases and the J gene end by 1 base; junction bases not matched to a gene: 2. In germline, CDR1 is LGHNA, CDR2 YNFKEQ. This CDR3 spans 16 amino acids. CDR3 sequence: CASSQDAGGSYNEQFF. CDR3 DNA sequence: TGTGCCAGCAGCCAAGATGCGGGAGGATCCTACAATGAGCAGTTCTTC.

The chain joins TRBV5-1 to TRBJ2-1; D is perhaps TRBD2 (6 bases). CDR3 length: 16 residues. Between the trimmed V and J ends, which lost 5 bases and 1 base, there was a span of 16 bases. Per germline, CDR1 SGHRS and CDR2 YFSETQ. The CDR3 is CASREGLIGSYNEQFF. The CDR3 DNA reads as TGCGCCAGCAGGGAGGGACTTATCGGATCCTACAATGAGCAGTTCTTC.

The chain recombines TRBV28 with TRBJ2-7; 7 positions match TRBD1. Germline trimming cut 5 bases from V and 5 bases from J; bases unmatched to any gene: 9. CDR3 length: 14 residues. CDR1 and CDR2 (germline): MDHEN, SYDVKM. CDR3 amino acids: CASSPDTGVNEQYF. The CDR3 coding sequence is TGTGCCAGCAGTCCTGACACAGGGGTAAACGAGCAGTACTTC.

The CDR3 nucleotides are TGTGCCAGCAGCCGACCGGGGACAGGGGGCGAGACCCAGTACTTC. As protein: CASSRPGTGGETQYF. The chain links TRBV7-9 to TRBJ2-5; 12 bases are a match to TRBD1. V dropped 5 bases and J dropped 5; count of bases not matched to a gene: 6. The CDR3 covers 15 residues. Germline loops: CDR1 SEHNR, CDR2 FQNEAQ (reference sequence).

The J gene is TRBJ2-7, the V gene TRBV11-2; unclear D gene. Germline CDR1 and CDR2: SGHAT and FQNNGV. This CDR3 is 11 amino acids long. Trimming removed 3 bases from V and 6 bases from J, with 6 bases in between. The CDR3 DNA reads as TGTGCCAGCAGCTTCTCAGGCGAGCAGTACTTC. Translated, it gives CASSFSGEQYF. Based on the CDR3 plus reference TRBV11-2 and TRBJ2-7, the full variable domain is EAGVAQSPRYKIIEKRQSVAFWCNPISGHATLYWYQQILGQGPKLLIQFQNNGVVDDSQLPKDRFSAERLKGVDSTLKIQPAKLEDSAVYLCASSFSGEQYFGPGTRLTVT.

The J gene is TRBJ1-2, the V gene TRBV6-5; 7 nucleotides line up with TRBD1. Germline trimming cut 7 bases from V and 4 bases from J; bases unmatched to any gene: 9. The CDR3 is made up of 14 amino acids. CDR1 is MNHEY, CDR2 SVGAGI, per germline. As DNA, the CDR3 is TGTGCCAGCAATCAAGGGGGCAGGGGCTATGGCTACACCTTC. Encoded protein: CASNQGGRGYGYTF.

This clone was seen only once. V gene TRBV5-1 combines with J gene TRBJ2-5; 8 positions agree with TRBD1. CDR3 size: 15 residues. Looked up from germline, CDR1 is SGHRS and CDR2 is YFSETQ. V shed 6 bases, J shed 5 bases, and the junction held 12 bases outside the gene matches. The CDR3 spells CASIPGQGRGETQYF. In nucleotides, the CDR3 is TGCGCCAGCATACCCGGACAGGGTCGTGGCGAGACCCAGTACTTC.

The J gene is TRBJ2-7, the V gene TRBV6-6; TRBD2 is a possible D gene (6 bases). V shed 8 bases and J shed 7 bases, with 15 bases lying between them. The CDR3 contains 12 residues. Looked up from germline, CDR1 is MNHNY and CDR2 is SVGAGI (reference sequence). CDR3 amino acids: CASARDSREQYF. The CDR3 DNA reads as TGTGCCAGCGCACGGGACTCTAGGGAGCAGTACTTC.

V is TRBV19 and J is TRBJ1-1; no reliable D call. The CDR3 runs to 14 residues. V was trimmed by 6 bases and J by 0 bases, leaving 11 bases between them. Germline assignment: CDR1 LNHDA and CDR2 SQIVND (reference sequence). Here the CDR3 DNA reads TGTGCCAGTAGAGCCGGGTTAGTGAACACTGAAGCTTTCTTT. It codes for CASRAGLVNTEAFF. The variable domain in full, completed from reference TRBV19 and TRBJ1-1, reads DGGITQSPKYLFRKEGQNVTLSCEQNLNHDAMYWYRQDPGQGLRLIYYSQIVNDFQKGDIAEGYSVSREKKESFPLTVTSAQKNPTAFYLCASRAGLVNTEAFFGQGTRLTVV.

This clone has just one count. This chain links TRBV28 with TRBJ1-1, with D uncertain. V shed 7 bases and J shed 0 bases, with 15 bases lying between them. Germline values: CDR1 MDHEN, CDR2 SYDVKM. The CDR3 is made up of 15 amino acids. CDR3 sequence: CASTLLGRMNTEAFF. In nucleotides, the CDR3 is TGTGCCAGCACCCTCTTGGGGAGAATGAACACTGAAGCTTTCTTT.

CDR3 DNA sequence: TGTGCCAGTAGCCCACCTATGGCGGGGCCGGGGGAGCTGTTTTTT. Amino acids: CASSPPMAGPGELFF. V is TRBV19 and J is TRBJ2-2, with D tentatively TRBD2 (6 bases). Looked up from germline, CDR1 is LNHDA and CDR2 is SQIVND (reference sequence). Trimming took 6 bases from V and 8 from J, leaving 19 bases between them. The CDR3 consists of 15 residues.

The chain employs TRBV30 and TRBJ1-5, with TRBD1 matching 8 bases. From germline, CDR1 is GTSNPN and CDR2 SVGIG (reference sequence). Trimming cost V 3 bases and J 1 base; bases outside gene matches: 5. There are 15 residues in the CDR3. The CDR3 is CAWSRTGKSNQPQHF. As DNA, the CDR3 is TGTGCCTGGAGCAGGACAGGGAAGAGCAATCAGCCCCAGCATTTT. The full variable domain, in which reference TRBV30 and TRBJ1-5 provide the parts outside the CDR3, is SQTIHQWPATLVQPVGSPLSLECTVEGTSNPNLYWYRQAAGRGLQLLFYSVGIGQISSEVPQNLSASRPQDRQFILSSKKLLLSDSGFYLCAWSRTGKSNQPQHFGDGTRLSIL.

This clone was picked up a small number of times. Here the CDR3 DNA reads TGTGCCACCAGCAGAGATCGGGGGACAGCGAACACTGAAGCTTTCTTT. Residues: CATSRDRGTANTEAFF. This chain connects TRBV15 to TRBJ1-1, with 7 bases fitting TRBD1. The CDR3 loop spans 16 amino acids. CDR1 and CDR2 (germline): LNHNV, YYDKDF (reference sequence). V shed 0 bases, J shed 1 base, and the junction held 5 bases outside the gene matches.

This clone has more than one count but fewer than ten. The DNA of the CDR3 is TGTGCCAGTAGTATAACGGGGGTTTTCCAGCCCCAGCATTTT. Protein sequence: CASSITGVFQPQHF. The chain combines TRBV19 with TRBJ1-5, with D possibly being TRBD1 (5 bases). Germline loops: CDR1 LNHDA, CDR2 SQIVND (reference sequence). The CDR3 is 14 amino acids. Between the trimmed V and J ends, which lost 2 bases and 7 bases, there was a span of 12 bases.

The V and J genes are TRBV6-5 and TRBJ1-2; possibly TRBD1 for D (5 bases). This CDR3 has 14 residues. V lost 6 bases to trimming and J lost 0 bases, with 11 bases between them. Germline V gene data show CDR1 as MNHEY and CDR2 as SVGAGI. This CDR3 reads CASSQTVPNYGYTF. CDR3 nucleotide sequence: TGTGCCAGCAGCCAGACAGTTCCTAACTATGGCTACACCTTC.

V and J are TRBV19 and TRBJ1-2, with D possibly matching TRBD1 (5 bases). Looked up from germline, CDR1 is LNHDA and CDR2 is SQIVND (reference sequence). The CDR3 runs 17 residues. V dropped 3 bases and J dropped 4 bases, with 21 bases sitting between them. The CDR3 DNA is TGTGCCAGTAGTATTCTCGCAGGGCGGGATGATCGCTATGGCTACACCTTC. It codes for CASSILAGRDDRYGYTF.

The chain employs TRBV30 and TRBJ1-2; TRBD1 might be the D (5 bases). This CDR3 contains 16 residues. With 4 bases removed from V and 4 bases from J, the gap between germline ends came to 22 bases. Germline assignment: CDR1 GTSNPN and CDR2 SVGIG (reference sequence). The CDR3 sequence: CAWNVRGGRDLYGYTF. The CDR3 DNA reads TGTGCCTGGAATGTCAGAGGAGGGAGGGACCTCTATGGCTACACCTTC.